Below, 32 T cell receptor beta chains from the same sample are listed, as sequenced in a study of T cells after posttransplantation cyclophosphamide. The table came from immunoSEQ multiplex PCR; TCRdb's copy has only in-frame clones and leaves some out. The sample counts approximately 34,000 clones, none seen once; the ten largest own 5.5% to 8.5%. The source material was PBMCs. These receptors came from a woman aged 50 to 65 in good health and a related stem cell transplant donor.

The table lists this clone with many counts. This chain uses TRBV4-1 with TRBJ1-1, with D possibly being TRBD1 (6 bases). The V end was cut by 4 bases, the J end by 0 bases, with 18 bases between. This CDR3 has 17 residues. Per the germline V gene, CDR1 is MGHRA and CDR2 is YSYEKL. CDR3 nucleotides: TGCGCCAGCAGCCTTATAGGACAGCCTATTATGAACACTGAAGCTTTCTTT. Its translation is CASSLIGQPIMNTEAFF.

The sample holds many counts of this clone. The rearrangement links TRBV7-9 to TRBJ1-5, with D unresolved. Germline CDR1 SEHNR, CDR2 FQNEAQ (reference sequence). V was cut by 1 base and J by 4 bases, with 11 bases left in between. The CDR3 loop spans 15 amino acids. For the CDR3, the DNA is TGTGCCAGCAGCTTAGGCCCTCAGAGAAATCAGCCCCAGCATTTT. Residues: CASSLGPQRNQPQHF.

This clone was detected many times. This chain links TRBV10-3 with TRBJ1-2, with 9 positions matching TRBD1. Germline loops: CDR1 ENHRY, CDR2 SYGVKD. Trimming at V came to 6 bases and at J to 6 bases, leaving 5 bases not matched to a gene. The CDR3 contains 13 residues. Here the CDR3 DNA reads TGTGCCATCAGCGTGACAGGGGGAAATGGCTACACCTTC. This sequence encodes CAISVTGGNGYTF.

This clone was seen at least ten times. The V call is TRBV19, the J call TRBJ1-5, with 8 bases that match TRBD1. This CDR3 contains 13 residues. CDR1 and CDR2 from the germline V gene are LNHDA and SQIVND (reference sequence). Germline trimming cut 8 bases from V and 7 bases from J; bases unmatched to any gene: 7. CDR3 region: CASSGTGVQPQHF. In DNA, the CDR3 is TGTGCCAGTTCCGGGACAGGCGTCCAGCCCCAGCATTTT.

The sample holds many counts of this clone. The V and J genes are TRBV4-2 and TRBJ2-7; 8 bases line up with TRBD1. This CDR3 region has 17 residues. With 0 bases clipped from V and 1 base from J, the junction kept 8 bases outside the gene matches. Germline loops: CDR1 LGHNA, CDR2 YNFKEQ. CDR3 nucleotide sequence: TGTGCCAGCAGCCAAGATTCGGGGGACAGGAGGTCCTACGAGCAGTACTTC. Its protein is CASSQDSGDRRSYEQYF.

This clone was seen ten or more times. V usage is TRBV12-3 or TRBV12-4 and J usage is TRBJ1-1; D gene uncertain. The V gene lost 6 bases and the J gene lost 2 bases, with 10 bases spanning the gap. This CDR3 is built from 13 residues. CDR3 residues: CASSPAPNTEAFF. The DNA for the CDR3 is TGTGCCAGCAGCCCCGCGCCTAACACTGAAGCTTTCTTT.

This clone was recorded at least ten times. This chain links TRBV7-9 with TRBJ2-2, with D uncertain. V was pared by 4 bases and J by 7 bases, with 7 bases between. The germline V gene encodes CDR1 SEHNR and CDR2 FQNEAQ (reference sequence). The CDR3 runs to 12 residues. CDR3 sequence: CASSSLGGELFF. CDR3 coding DNA: TGTGCCAGCAGCTCTCTCGGCGGGGAGCTGTTTTTT.

This clone was detected ten times or more. This sequence joins TRBV25-1 and TRBJ2-1; the match to TRBD2 covers 9 bases. The CDR3 sequence is 16 residues long. Trimming cost V 4 bases and J 3 bases; bases outside gene matches: 7. Germline-derived CDR1 and CDR2 are MGHDK and SYGVNS. CDR3 nucleotides: TGTGCCAGCAGTGTCCCTAGCGGGATGTTCTACAATGAGCAGTTCTTC. Translating it yields CASSVPSGMFYNEQFF. The entire variable domain, with the rest obtained from reference TRBV25-1 and TRBJ2-1, is as follows: EADIYQTPRYLVIGTGKKITLECSQTMGHDKMYWYQQDPGMELHLIHYSYGVNSTEKGDLSSESTVSRIRTEHFPLTLESARPSHTSQYLCASSVPSGMFYNEQFFGPGTRLTVL.

This clone was counted many times. The gene calls are TRBV10-3 and TRBJ2-3; D unresolved. Germline values: CDR1 ENHRY, CDR2 SYGVKD. CDR3 size: 15 residues. V was clipped by 2 bases and J by 0 bases, with 9 bases between them. The CDR3 is CAISEQRSSTDTQYF. DNA of the CDR3: TGTGCCATCAGTGAGCAGCGATCTAGCACAGATACGCAGTATTTT.

The chain is built from TRBV7-8 and TRBJ1-5, with TRBD1 matching 9 bases. CDR1 is SGHVS and CDR2 is FQNEAQ in the germline V gene. J lost 0 bases, V lost 4 bases, and 10 bases had no gene match. The CDR3 has 18 amino acids. The CDR3 region is CASSSLPGQGDSNQPQHF. The CDR3 coding sequence is TGTGCCAGCAGCTCTCTACCGGGACAGGGAGATAGCAATCAGCCCCAGCATTTT.

This clone has just a few counts. J is TRBJ2-3 and V is TRBV7-2, with D tentatively TRBD2 (6 bases). V was cut by 5 bases and J by 6 bases, with 18 bases left in between. The germline gives CDR1 SGHTA, CDR2 FQGNSA. The CDR3 consists of 15 residues. CDR3 sequence reads: CASSSTGGSGDTQYF. The CDR3 DNA sequence: TGTGCCAGCAGCAGTACCGGGGGTTCGGGGGATACGCAGTATTTT.

The rearrangement joins TRBV9 to TRBJ2-7; 16 bases are a match to TRBD2. CDR3 length: 17 amino acids. V lost 4 bases to trimming and J lost 7 bases; unmatched junction nucleotides: 11. Germline V lookup: CDR1 SGDLS, CDR2 YYNGEE. The CDR3 DNA sequence: TGTGCCAGCAGCTTGGGACTAGCGGGAGGGCGTGCGGGGGAGCAGTACTTC. Translated, it gives CASSLGLAGGRAGEQYF.

The table lists this clone with many counts. The chain recombines TRBV4-2 with TRBJ2-1, with 11 bases that match TRBD2. The CDR3 is 21 amino acids. The V gene end was trimmed by 3 bases and the J gene end by 3 bases; junction bases not matched to a gene: 19. Germline-derived CDR1 and CDR2 are LGHNA and YNFKEQ. The CDR3 here is CASSHRLGGLAEREGYNEQFF. In nucleotides, the CDR3 is TGTGCCAGCAGCCACCGCCTTGGGGGACTAGCGGAGAGGGAAGGCTACAATGAGCAGTTCTTC.

This clone was recorded at least ten times. V and J are TRBV7-9 and TRBJ2-1; 10 nucleotides align to TRBD1. The germline V gene encodes CDR1 SEHNR and CDR2 FQNEAQ (reference sequence). J was trimmed by 6 bases and V by 5 bases; bases with no gene match: 7. The CDR3 sequence is 15 residues long. The CDR3 DNA sequence: TGTGCCAGCAGCCGCCCGGGACAGGGGTTCAATGAGCAGTTCTTC. Amino acids: CASSRPGQGFNEQFF.

V gene TRBV4-2 combines with J gene TRBJ2-2; D may be TRBD2 (5 bases). V was pared by 1 base and J by 5 bases, with 14 bases between. Per germline, CDR1 LGHNA and CDR2 YNFKEQ. CDR3 length: 16 amino acids. DNA for the CDR3: TGTGCCAGCAGCCAAGCGGTTGCCTCGGGGACCGGGGAGCTGTTTTTT. This translates into CASSQAVASGTGELFF.

This clone has at least ten counts. V gene TRBV7-2 combines with J gene TRBJ1-1; D is uncertain. CDR1 and CDR2 from the germline V gene are SGHTA and FQGNSA. Trimming pared 5 bases from V and 3 bases from J, leaving 16 bases between. The CDR3 length is 15 residues. CDR3 coding DNA: TGTGCCAGCAGCCTAGATGGACGGGGAGACACTGAAGCTTTCTTT. Translating gives CASSLDGRGDTEAFF.

This clone has a count of ten or more. The chain links TRBV12-3 or TRBV12-4 to TRBJ2-7; TRBD1 is a possible D gene (8 bases). V lost 0 bases, J lost 2 bases, and 17 bases lay in between. The CDR3 is 17 residues long. The CDR3 bases are TGTGCCAGCAGTTTAGCTGGGGGGAGGGACAGGCCCTACGAGCAGTACTTC. Protein sequence: CASSLAGGRDRPYEQYF.

This clone was detected only a few times. V gene TRBV6-5 combines with J gene TRBJ2-4; TRBD1 matches 8 bases. This CDR3 spans 15 amino acids. Germline V gene lookup returns CDR1 MNHEY and CDR2 SVGAGI. The V gene end was trimmed by 6 bases and the J gene end by 0 bases; junction bases not matched to a gene: 4. CDR3 coding DNA: TGTGCCAGCAGACCGGACAGGGTAGCCAAAAACATTCAGTACTTC. It encodes CASRPDRVAKNIQYF.

This clone showed up many times. The V and J genes are TRBV5-6 and TRBJ1-1; no clear D. CDR3 size: 16 residues. Germline assignment: CDR1 SGHDT and CDR2 YYEEEE. Trimming removed 2 bases at V and 7 bases at J, with 21 bases between. CDR3 protein: CASSFLSKAPLVEAFF. CDR3 bases: TGTGCCAGCAGCTTTCTGTCAAAGGCGCCCCTAGTTGAAGCTTTCTTT.

This clone was picked up many times. The chain links TRBV5-1 to TRBJ2-5; D possibly corresponds to TRBD2 (5 bases). V lost 3 bases to trimming and J lost 5 bases, with 20 bases between them. Germline-derived CDR1 and CDR2 are SGHRS and YFSETQ. The CDR3 totals 16 residues. DNA of the CDR3: TGCGCCAGCAGCTCCGGACGGACGGGGATTTGGGAGACCCAGTACTTC. Protein sequence: CASSSGRTGIWETQYF.

The chain is built from TRBV29-1 and TRBJ2-7; perhaps TRBD2 as D (6 bases). Germline V gene lookup returns CDR1 SQVTM and CDR2 ANQGSEA. V dropped 8 bases and J dropped 2 bases, with 16 bases sitting between them. The CDR3 contains 13 residues. The CDR3 region is CSYVGLWTYEQYF. The CDR3 nucleotides are TGCAGCTACGTGGGACTGTGGACCTACGAGCAGTACTTC.

The V gene is TRBV27, the J gene TRBJ2-5, with D perhaps TRBD2 (6 bases). Germline lookup yields CDR1 MNHEY and CDR2 SMNVEV (reference sequence). The CDR3 extends over 15 amino acids. Trimming removed 1 base at V and 2 bases at J, with 11 bases between. CDR3 loop: CASSLFGGQQETQYF. In DNA form, the CDR3 reads TGTGCCAGCAGTTTATTCGGGGGTCAACAAGAGACCCAGTACTTC.

The table lists this clone with a few counts. This sequence joins TRBV5-4 and TRBJ2-5; the D is unclear. The CDR3 runs to 13 residues. Germline V gene lookup returns CDR1 SGHNT and CDR2 YYREEE (reference sequence). Trimming left V 4 bases short and J 5 bases short, with 12 bases between. The CDR3, as DNA: TGTGCCAGCAGCACGCACAGTATCGAGACCCAGTACTTC. Amino acid sequence: CASSTHSIETQYF.

Ten or more counts support this clone. This chain links TRBV12-3 or TRBV12-4 with TRBJ2-3; 14 bases match TRBD2. The J segment lost 1 base and the V segment lost 5 bases, leaving 2 bases of the junction unmatched. The CDR3 has 16 residues. The CDR3 DNA sequence: TGTGCCAGCAGTCCGGGACTAGCGGGAGGCACAGATACGCAGTATTTT. Translation gives CASSPGLAGGTDTQYF.

Many counts were recorded for this clone. The V call is TRBV6-5, the J call TRBJ1-5; perhaps TRBD1 as D (5 bases). V was pared by 0 bases and J by 6 bases, with 12 bases between. Germline V CDR1 and CDR2: MNHEY, SVGAGI. CDR3 length: 15 residues. CDR3 loop: CASSYSPGVGQPQHF. The DNA of the CDR3 is TGTGCCAGCAGTTACTCCCCGGGGGTTGGTCAGCCCCAGCATTTT.

This clone was detected many times. This chain connects TRBV5-1 to TRBJ1-1; D perhaps matches TRBD1 (5 bases). This CDR3 comprises 13 residues. Trimming left V 0 bases short and J 8 bases short, with 11 bases between. The germline V gene has CDR1 SGHRS and CDR2 YFSETQ. The chain's CDR3 is CASSLDGAVEAFF. The CDR3 DNA follows: TGCGCCAGCAGCTTGGATGGGGCGGTAGAAGCTTTCTTT.

There are many counts of this clone. This chain uses TRBV28 with TRBJ2-3; 10 positions agree with TRBD2. Germline V gene lookup returns CDR1 MDHEN and CDR2 SYDVKM. The CDR3 has 16 residues. With V trimmed by 3 bases and J by 3 bases, 6 bases remained unmatched. This CDR3 reads CASSFSVSGRTDTQYF. The CDR3 DNA reads TGTGCCAGCAGTTTTTCCGTTAGCGGGAGGACAGATACGCAGTATTTT.

The sample holds many counts of this clone. The V and J genes are TRBV19 and TRBJ2-7, with TRBD2 matching over 12 bases. CDR1 LNHDA and CDR2 SQIVND come from the germline V gene (reference sequence). V was pared by 3 bases and J by 5 bases, with 8 bases of the junction left unmatched. The CDR3 runs to 16 residues. The CDR3 region has the DNA TGTGCCAGTAGTATCGAGCTAGCGGGAGGGCCCAACGAGCAGTACTTC. Its translation: CASSIELAGGPNEQYF.

This clone occurred many times. The chain couples TRBV15 to TRBJ1-3, with 7 bases fitting TRBD1. J gave up 4 bases and V 5 bases, and 5 bases lay outside the gene matches. Germline assignment: CDR1 LNHNV and CDR2 YYDKDF (reference sequence). This CDR3 contains 14 residues. The CDR3 nucleotides read TGTGCCACCAGCCGGACAGGAGAAGGAAACACCATATATTTT. Encoded protein: CATSRTGEGNTIYF.

CDR3 sequence: CATSASGDYGYTF. The CDR3 region has the DNA TGTGCCACCAGTGCGTCCGGGGACTATGGCTACACCTTC. The rearrangement links TRBV24-1 to TRBJ1-2; D is unclear. The CDR3 extends over 13 amino acids. V was cut by 5 bases and J by 3 bases, with 9 bases left in between. Germline-derived CDR1 and CDR2 are KGHDR and SFDVKD.

The chain carries TRBV5-1 and TRBJ2-2; 7 bases agree with TRBD2. The CDR3 totals 16 residues. In germline, CDR1 is SGHRS, CDR2 YFSETQ. With V trimmed by 0 bases and J by 1 base, 3 bases remained unmatched. CDR3 protein: CASSLEASGNTGELFF. CDR3 in DNA: TGCGCCAGCAGCTTGGAGGCTAGCGGGAACACCGGGGAGCTGTTTTTT. Looking up the rest from reference TRBV5-1 and TRBJ2-2 gives the full variable domain: KAGVTQTPRYLIKTRGQQVTLSCSPISGHRSVSWYQQTPGQGLQFLFEYFSETQRNKGNFPGRFSGRQFSNSRSEMNVSTLELGDSALYLCASSLEASGNTGELFFGEGSRLTVL.

This clone has ten or more counts. The chain recombines TRBV5-6 with TRBJ2-5, with TRBD2 as a possible D gene (5 bases). CDR1 and CDR2 from the germline V gene are SGHDT and YYEEEE. The CDR3 consists of 13 residues. Trimming pared 0 bases from V and 4 bases from J, leaving 7 bases between. CDR3 loop: CASSLGGPETQYF. CDR3 in DNA: TGTGCCAGCAGCTTGGGCGGGCCAGAGACCCAGTACTTC.